The 23 T cell receptor beta chains below come from one sample, sequenced in a study of blood T cell repertoires in COVID-19. Assay used: immunoSEQ multiplex PCR; TCRdb lists only in-frame clones, some missing. The sample includes roughly 49,000 clones, 90% to 95% of them seen just once. Sequencing was done on a sample of peripheral blood. These receptors originate from a woman older than 75 with acute or convalescent COVID-19.

The V call is TRBV6-2 or TRBV6-3, the J call TRBJ1-2; D remains unclear. The CDR3 is made up of 14 amino acids. CDR1 is MNHEY, CDR2 SVGEGT, per germline. The V end lost 0 bases, the J end lost 6 bases, and 11 bases lay between the germline ends. The CDR3 sequence: CASSYSPRRDGYTF. DNA of the CDR3: TGTGCCAGCAGTTACTCGCCGAGGCGGGATGGCTACACCTTC.

CDR3 bases: TGTGCCAGCAGCAAAGCGCGTACCAGGCAGGACCAAGAGACCCAGTACTTC. It yields the protein CASSKARTRQDQETQYF. The rearrangement uses TRBV21-1 and TRBJ2-5; the D segment call TRBD1 is taken from the table without a DNA check. TRBV21-1 is a pseudogene locus. The CDR3 contains 17 residues.

The J gene is TRBJ1-4, the V gene TRBV11-2; 8 nucleotides agree with TRBD1. The CDR3 is made up of 18 amino acids. Per the germline V gene, CDR1 is SGHAT and CDR2 is FQNNGV. Trimming at V came to 1 base and at J to 5 bases, leaving 12 bases not matched to a gene. The CDR3 DNA sequence: TGTGCCAGCAGCTTAGTAGAGGTGGTCGGACAGGGCAATGAAAAACTGTTTTTT. It yields the protein CASSLVEVVGQGNEKLFF. The full variable domain, in which reference TRBV11-2 and TRBJ1-4 provide the parts outside the CDR3, is EAGVAQSPRYKIIEKRQSVAFWCNPISGHATLYWYQQILGQGPKLLIQFQNNGVVDDSQLPKDRFSAERLKGVDSTLKIQPAKLEDSAVYLCASSLVEVVGQGNEKLFFGSGTQLSVL.

The chain uses TRBV6-6 and TRBJ1-2, with TRBD1 identical over 10 bases. Looked up from germline, CDR1 is MNHNY and CDR2 is SVGAGI (reference sequence). Unmatched junction bases numbered 2, after V lost 5 bases and J lost 2 bases. The CDR3 has 14 residues. The chain's CDR3 is CASSRGQGNYGYTF. The CDR3 DNA follows: TGTGCCAGCAGTAGGGGACAGGGGAACTATGGCTACACCTTC.

This rearrangement joins TRBV5-1 to TRBJ2-2; 7 bases map to TRBD2. Per germline, CDR1 SGHRS and CDR2 YFSETQ. CDR3 size: 16 residues. Losses at the gene ends were 1 base for V and 5 bases for J; bases not matched to a gene: 8. The CDR3 here is CASSLHGASGTGELFF. The CDR3 DNA follows: TGCGCCAGCAGCTTGCACGGGGCTAGCGGAACCGGGGAGCTGTTTTTT.

This clone was seen at least ten times. The chain carries TRBV27 and TRBJ2-1; 9 nucleotides agree with TRBD2. V was pared by 3 bases and J by 10 bases, with 13 bases of the junction left unmatched. CDR1 and CDR2 from the germline V gene are MNHEY and SMNVEV (reference sequence). This CDR3 is 16 amino acids long. CDR3 in amino acids: CASSFSGSGSHWEQFF. CDR3 coding DNA: TGTGCCAGCAGTTTTAGCGGGAGTGGTTCCCATTGGGAGCAGTTCTTC.

The chain uses TRBV7-2 and TRBJ2-7; no clear D. Deletions cut 5 bases from V and 0 bases from J, with 5 bases between. CDR3 length equals 12 residues. Germline lookup yields CDR1 SGHTA and CDR2 FQGNSA. CDR3 sequence: CASSLFSYEQYF. The CDR3, as DNA: TGTGCCAGCAGCCTGTTCTCCTACGAGCAGTACTTC.

The chain employs TRBV5-6 and TRBJ1-1, with D perhaps TRBD1 (5 bases). V was pared by 0 bases and J by 6 bases, with 12 bases between. The CDR3 contains 14 residues. Looked up from germline, CDR1 is SGHDT and CDR2 is YYEEEE. CDR3 residues: CASSLDGGTAEAFF. Here the CDR3 DNA reads TGTGCCAGCAGCTTGGACGGGGGGACTGCTGAAGCTTTCTTT. The whole variable domain, remainder taken from reference TRBV5-6 and TRBJ1-1, is DAGVTQSPTHLIKTRGQQVTLRCSPKSGHDTVSWYQQALGQGPQFIFQYYEEEERQRGNFPDRFSGHQFPNYSSELNVNALLLGDSALYLCASSLDGGTAEAFFGQGTRLTVV.

V gene TRBV7-2 combines with J gene TRBJ2-5, with D possibly matching TRBD2 (5 bases). The germline V gene encodes CDR1 SGHTA and CDR2 FQGNSA. The CDR3 has 15 residues. Trimming pared 5 bases from V and 5 bases from J, leaving 18 bases between. The CDR3 DNA is TGTGCCAGCAGCGCCCCAAGGGCTAGCTCGGAGACCCAGTACTTC. It translates to CASSAPRASSETQYF.

The CDR3 here is CAWSAGGTVGLYEQYF. CDR3 bases: TGTGCCTGGAGTGCAGGAGGGACTGTAGGTTTGTACGAGCAGTACTTC. This chain joins TRBV30 and TRBJ2-7; TRBD2 is a possible D gene (6 bases). V shed 1 base and J shed 4 bases, with 20 bases lying between them. CDR1 and CDR2 (germline): GTSNPN, SVGIG (reference sequence). The CDR3 contains 16 residues.

J is TRBJ2-2 and V is TRBV7-9; the match to TRBD2 covers 10 bases. From germline, CDR1 is SEHNR and CDR2 FQNEAQ (reference sequence). This CDR3 spans 16 amino acids. With V trimmed by 2 bases and J by 7 bases, 7 bases remained unmatched. The CDR3 bases are TGTGCCAGCAGCTTAAATTCGGGACTAGCGTACGGGGAGCTGTTTTTT. This encodes CASSLNSGLAYGELFF.

This chain uses TRBV7-9 with TRBJ2-7; D call uncertain. Germline V gene lookup returns CDR1 SEHNR and CDR2 FQNEAQ (reference sequence). CDR3 length: 11 amino acids. V lost 3 bases to trimming and J lost 4 bases, with 4 bases between them. CDR3 nucleotides: TGTGCCAGCAGCTTTGTATACGAGCAGTACTTC. It codes for CASSFVYEQYF.

The J gene is TRBJ2-5, the V gene TRBV6-5; TRBD1 matches 7 bases. Looked up from germline, CDR1 is MNHEY and CDR2 is SVGAGI. The CDR3 runs 14 residues. Losses at the gene ends were 6 bases for V and 5 bases for J; bases not matched to a gene: 9. Here the CDR3 DNA reads TGTGCCAGCAGAGAGACAGGGAAGCGGGAGACCCAGTACTTC. Protein: CASRETGKRETQYF.

The rearrangement joins TRBV9 to TRBJ2-1; D not certain. CDR1 and CDR2 from the germline V gene are SGDLS and YYNGEE. Trimming stripped 4 bases from V and 7 bases from J, with 18 bases between. The CDR3 runs 15 residues. CDR3 nucleotide sequence: TGTGCCAGCAGCCTAGGAGCACTGAGTGTGAATGAGCAGTTCTTC. Encoded protein: CASSLGALSVNEQFF.

Only a few counts were recorded for this clone. The chain joins TRBV4-1 to TRBJ1-3; 8 bases agree with TRBD1. Germline CDR1 MGHRA, CDR2 YSYEKL. The CDR3 length is 17 residues. With V trimmed by 1 base and J by 4 bases, 9 bases remained unmatched. The CDR3 DNA reads as TGCGCCAGCAGCCAAGGTTCACAGGGGGGCGCCGGAAACACCATATATTTT. Translation gives CASSQGSQGGAGNTIYF.

This chain links TRBV6-5 with TRBJ1-3, with D hard to call. From germline, CDR1 is MNHEY and CDR2 SVGAGI. This CDR3 comprises 14 residues. Trimming shortened V by 6 bases and J by 0 bases, and 9 bases separated the two germline ends. The CDR3 loop is CASRPESSGNTIYF. The CDR3 nucleotides are TGTGCCAGCAGACCCGAGAGCTCTGGAAACACCATATATTTT.

The V gene is TRBV28, the J gene TRBJ2-1; TRBD2 matches 9 bases. The V segment lost 3 bases and the J segment 7 bases; nucleotides outside the gene matches: 7. The germline CDR1 and CDR2 sequences are MDHEN and SYDVKM. The CDR3 contains 15 residues. The CDR3, as DNA: TGTGCCAGCAGTTTTGGCGGGAGGGCCCTTAATGAGCAGTTCTTC. This encodes CASSFGGRALNEQFF.

V and J are TRBV28 and TRBJ1-2; unclear D gene. The germline gives CDR1 MDHEN, CDR2 SYDVKM. The length of the CDR3 is 13 residues. V shed 5 bases and J shed 8 bases, with 15 bases lying between them. The CDR3: CASSPPVIRGYTF. The DNA of the CDR3 is TGTGCCAGCAGTCCCCCAGTCATCAGAGGCTACACCTTC.

The chain carries TRBV3-1 (or the pseudogene TRBV3-2) and TRBJ2-3; 7 bases match TRBD2. V gave up 0 bases and J gave up 5 bases; unmatched junction bases: 8. CDR3 size: 16 residues. From germline, CDR1 is LGHDT and CDR2 YNNKEL (reference sequence). This chain's CDR3 is CASSQDGGRVLDTQYF. CDR3 DNA sequence: TGTGCCAGCAGCCAAGATGGGGGGAGGGTCCTAGATACGCAGTATTTT.

This clone was counted once. This chain joins TRBV2 and TRBJ2-1, with TRBD1 matching over 9 bases. The V and J ends lost 5 bases and 3 bases, in that order; junction bases with no gene match: 8. This CDR3 is 16 amino acids long. Germline CDR1 and CDR2: SNHLY and FYNNEI. As DNA, the CDR3 is TGTGCCAGCAGTACCCTACCGGGACAGGGCTACAATGAGCAGTTCTTC. Translation: CASSTLPGQGYNEQFF.

In DNA, the CDR3 is TGCGCCAGCAGCCTAACTCAGGGGGCGCAGGGCAATCAGCCCCAGCATTTT. It encodes CASSLTQGAQGNQPQHF. This chain uses TRBV4-1 with TRBJ1-5, with 8 bases fitting TRBD1. Germline-derived CDR1 and CDR2 are MGHRA and YSYEKL. V was clipped by 4 bases and J by 2 bases; unmatched bases: 10. The CDR3 extends over 17 amino acids.

The J gene is TRBJ1-1, the V gene TRBV5-1; perhaps TRBD1 as D (6 bases). The CDR3 sequence is 16 residues long. V shed 3 bases and J shed 3 bases, with 18 bases lying between them. Germline V lookup: CDR1 SGHRS, CDR2 YFSETQ. The CDR3 nucleotides are TGCGCCAGCAGCTCAGGACAGTCACGTTTGGACACTGAAGCTTTCTTT. This gives the protein CASSSGQSRLDTEAFF.

The chain carries TRBV28 and TRBJ2-7; 11 bases are shared with TRBD2. Germline CDR1 is MDHEN and CDR2 is SYDVKM. The ends lost 6 bases at V and 6 bases at J; junction bases unmatched: 4. This CDR3 has 13 amino acids. The CDR3 DNA sequence: TGTGCCAGCAGCTCAGGGACTAGCGGCGAGCAGTACTTC. Amino acid sequence: CASSSGTSGEQYF.